The rows below give T cell receptor beta chains drawn from one sample of a study of identical twins. Each CDR3 protein gets one entry after TCRdb re-called the 5' RACE reads with MiXCR. The table has hundreds of thousands of distinct CDR3 sequences, over 8.5% seen once. This sample also belongs to another study, concerning yellow fever vaccine responses in identical twins.

The sample taken for sequencing was PBMCs. These receptors were obtained from a woman aged 18-29 years in good health. Both conserved end residues are part of each CDR3. Clone size, where shown, is once, few, many, or a class for clones that have expanded.

>TRBJ1-4|-|TRBV5-6
CASSFGQPLMEKLFF
>TRBJ1-5|few|TRBV24-1
CATRDRGANQPQHF
>TRBJ1-6|-|TRBV7-9
CASSLNSGTGNSPLHF
>TRBJ2-6|once|TRBV6-2/TRBV6-3
CASTRTGPSGANVLTF
>TRBJ2-5|-|TRBV25-1
CASRTSGAETQYF
>TRBJ2-3|-|TRBV7-6
CASSPLPGLAADTQYF
>TRBJ2-1|many|TRBV7-9
CASSLRGQVYEQFF
>TRBJ1-4|many|TRBV12-3/TRBV12-4
CASSFERPRGKLFF
>TRBJ2-7|few|TRBV29-1
CSVVLRKLTSGEQYF
>TRBJ2-2|-|TRBV15
CATSPRQVTGELFF
>TRBJ2-5|few|TRBV6-2/TRBV6-3
CASSGEDGYQETQYF
>TRBJ2-7|few|TRBV9
CASSEQGAGDEQYF
>TRBJ2-1|few|TRBV29-1
CSVAPPHRGMSYNEQFF
>TRBJ2-7|few|TRBV5-1
CASRVGGSTYEQYF
>TRBJ2-1|-|TRBV20-1
CSARGASGSHNEQFF
>TRBJ2-7|few|TRBV2
CASREDTGPTYEQYF
>TRBJ2-1|-|TRBV28
CASSPAGWNNEQFF
>TRBJ2-1|few|TRBV15
CATSRDRDRDNEQFF
>TRBJ2-2|many|TRBV29-1
CSVRFGGTTGELFF
>TRBJ2-7|few|TRBV27
CASSLSGGGRSEQYF
>TRBJ2-1|-|TRBV27
CASSFGRSSYNEQFF
>TRBJ1-6|few|TRBV9
CASSVRDEYSPLHF
>TRBJ2-3|-|TRBV14
CASSQSPTDTQYF
>TRBJ1-2|few|TRBV14
CASSLRTGRLDYTF
>TRBJ2-1|many|TRBV9
CASSKLRERDEQFF
>TRBJ2-7|many|TRBV4-3
CASSQRTSGSYEQYF
>TRBJ2-2|-|TRBV7-6
CASSLKWSTGELFF
>TRBJ2-1|few|TRBV4-3
CASSPGTSGSFGGNEQFF
>TRBJ1-6|few|TRBV3-1
CASGPGPNSPLHF
>TRBJ2-5|few|TRBV7-2
CASSRTGTETQYF
>TRBJ2-5|few|TRBV7-9
CASSLAGGRPQETQYF
>TRBJ1-2|many|TRBV7-9
CASSLGGRADGYTF
>TRBJ2-1|many|TRBV24-1
CATSDPGRTEVYNEQFF
>TRBJ2-2|few|TRBV11-1
CASSFRGRALFDGELFF
>TRBJ2-1|many|TRBV20-1
CSARDSSGTGYFF
>TRBJ2-7|-|TRBV20-1
CSASNRAHEQYF
>TRBJ1-2|-|TRBV11-3
CASSSESGTGEYYGYTF
>TRBJ2-1|many|TRBV5-6
CASSSSAGSSNEQFF
>TRBJ2-3|many|TRBV27
CASSLGQYTDTQYF
>TRBJ1-2|many|TRBV28
CATETGKYGYTF
>TRBJ2-7|-|TRBV20-1
CSAREGPTTYEQYF
>TRBJ1-5|-|TRBV12-3/TRBV12-4
CASSAGQGLNQPQHF
>TRBJ2-7|-|TRBV4-3
CASSQDLAVDSYEQYF
>TRBJ2-3|-|TRBV6-5
CASSYLAGGSDTQYF
>TRBJ2-3|many|TRBV7-9
CASSFSGATDTQYF
>TRBJ1-1|many|TRBV4-3
CASSQDRGSGTEAFF